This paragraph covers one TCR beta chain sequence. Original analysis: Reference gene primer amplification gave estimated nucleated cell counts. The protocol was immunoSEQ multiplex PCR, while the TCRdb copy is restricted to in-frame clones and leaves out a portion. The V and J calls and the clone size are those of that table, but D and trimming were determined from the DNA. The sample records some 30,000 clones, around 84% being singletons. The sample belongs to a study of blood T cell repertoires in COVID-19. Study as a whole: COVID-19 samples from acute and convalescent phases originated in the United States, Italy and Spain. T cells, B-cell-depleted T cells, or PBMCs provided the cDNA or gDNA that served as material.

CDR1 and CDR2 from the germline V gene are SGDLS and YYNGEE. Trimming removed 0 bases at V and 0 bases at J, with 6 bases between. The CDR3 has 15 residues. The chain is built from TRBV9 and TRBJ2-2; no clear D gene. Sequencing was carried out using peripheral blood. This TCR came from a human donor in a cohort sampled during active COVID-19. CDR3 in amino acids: CASSVVPANTGELFF. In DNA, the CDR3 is TGTGCCAGCAGCGTAGTTCCGGCGAACACCGGGGAGCTGTTTTTT.